Listed here are 7 T cell receptor beta chains from one sample, sequenced in a study of HIV-infected patients and healthy controls. cDNA was made from about 510 ng RNA using alpha and beta constant primers. Separate chain-specific third strand synthesis with multiplexing indices produced the alpha and beta libraries. TCRdb itself ran the 5' RACE reads through MiXCR, one entry per CDR3 protein. The data contain roughly 15,000 distinct CDR3 sequences, around 12% of them singletons. Antiretroviral therapy had run roughly three months, about 14 weeks, before follow-up blood collection. All unsorted peripheral T cells were captured because whole blood was used without fractionation. This material consisted of blood, taken during antiretroviral therapy. The receptors were gathered from an adult with HIV infection. The donor label of this sample is uncertain.

This clonotype was seen ten or more times. The CDR3 sequence is CASSPRTGHTEAFF. The CDR3 region has the DNA TGTGCCAGCAGCCCAAGGACAGGGCACACTGAAGCTTTCTTT. This chain connects TRBV7-2 to TRBJ1-1; 8 bases agree with TRBD1. This CDR3 is built from 14 residues. V gave up 5 bases and J gave up 3 bases; unmatched junction bases: 5. Germline V gene sequence: CDR1 SGHTA, CDR2 FQGNSA. The full variable domain, with the rest looked up from reference TRBV7-2 and TRBJ1-1, is GAGVSQSPSNKVTEKGKDVELRCDPISGHTALYWYRQSLGQGLEFLIYFQGNSAPDKSGLPSDRFSAERTGGSVSTLTIQRTQQEDSAVYLCASSPRTGHTEAFFGQGTRLTVV.

This chain connects TRBV7-9 to TRBJ2-2; 11 nucleotides align to TRBD1. Losses at the gene ends were 0 bases for V and 7 bases for J; bases not matched to a gene: 7. Germline V CDR1 and CDR2: SEHNR, FQNEAQ (reference sequence). CDR3 length: 17 residues. CDR3 DNA sequence: TGTGCCAGCAGCTTAGCGAGGACAGGGGGCCACGACGGGGAGCTGTTTTTT. Its protein is CASSLARTGGHDGELFF. The whole variable domain, filled in from reference TRBV7-9 and TRBJ2-2, reads DTGVSQNPRHKITKRGQNVTFRCDPISEHNRLYWYRQTLGQGPEFLTYFQNEAQLEKSRLLSDRFSAERPKGSFSTLEIQRTEQGDSAMYLCASSLARTGGHDGELFFGEGSRLTVL.

By frequency in the sample, this clonotype is medium-sized. V usage is TRBV25-1 and J usage is TRBJ2-3; TRBD2 matches at 7 bases. This CDR3 contains 17 residues. The J segment lost 1 base and the V segment lost 1 base, leaving 8 bases of the junction unmatched. Germline values: CDR1 MGHDK, CDR2 SYGVNS. The CDR3 coding sequence is TGTGCCAGCAGTGAATTTGAGGGGAGGGGAGGCACAGATACGCAGTATTTT. Translated, it gives CASSEFEGRGGTDTQYF.

This clonotype has a count of ten or more. V and J are TRBV19 and TRBJ2-2; possibly TRBD1 or TRBD2 for D (5 bases each). The CDR3 consists of 16 residues. In germline, CDR1 is LNHDA, CDR2 SQIVND (reference sequence). V was cut by 7 bases and J by 2 bases, with 17 bases left in between. DNA for the CDR3: TGTGCCAGTAAAACCCGGACTGGGGCCAACACCGGGGAGCTGTTTTTT. Its translation is CASKTRTGANTGELFF.

This clonotype has a handful of counts. V usage is TRBV5-6 and J usage is TRBJ1-2; D unclear. CDR1 and CDR2 (germline): SGHDT, YYEEEE. Trimming cost V 5 bases and J 0 bases, with 14 bases left between them. This CDR3 region has 15 residues. CDR3 in DNA: TGTGCCAGCAGTTTCCAGACAAGAACTAACTATGGCTACACCTTC. This gives the protein CASSFQTRTNYGYTF.

As for this clonotype: A read error may explain this, as a much larger clone is one base away. V and J are TRBV18 and TRBJ1-1; 7 bases map to TRBD1. This CDR3 comprises 12 residues. Germline CDR1 is KGHSH and CDR2 is LQKENI. CDR3 DNA: TGTCCCAGCTCAAGGGACAGAGCCGCCGCTTTCTTT. This codes for CPSSRDRAAAFF.

This clonotype was observed many times. V usage is TRBV20-1 and J usage is TRBJ2-3; 10 positions agree with TRBD2. The CDR3 is 15 residues long. CDR1 is DFQATT and CDR2 is SNEGSKA in the germline V gene (reference sequence). With 5 bases clipped from V and 2 bases from J, the junction kept 7 bases outside the gene matches. DNA for the CDR3: TGCAGTGCTCATCTCGGGACTAGCGACACAGATACGCAGTATTTT. Its protein product is CSAHLGTSDTDTQYF.